Listed below are T cell receptor beta chains from one sample, sequenced in a study of T-cell reconstitution after alpha-beta-depleted transplantation in children. One entry per CDR3 protein, called by TCRdb with MiXCR from the PCR reads. Altogether nearly 200,000 distinct CDR3 sequences are present, 6.3% being singletons, with the ten largest covering approximately 4.1%. The material sequenced was PBMCs, taken before TCRalphabeta/CD19-depleted stem cell transplant. All receptors come from a girl under two years old with combined immunodeficiency, due to receive a stem cell transplant. The conserved cysteine and the conserved F or W are not part of the CDR3 here. The order of the fields is J gene, V gene, CDR3 protein.

j_call: TRBJ2-3
v_call: TRBV4-2
cdr3_aa: ASSQDWGLAGSRTDTQY

j_call: TRBJ1-1
v_call: TRBV5-1
cdr3_aa: ASSFSPGTEAF

j_call: TRBJ2-7
v_call: TRBV11-2
cdr3_aa: ASRLTFGQGADEQY

j_call: TRBJ2-5
v_call: TRBV15
cdr3_aa: ATSRDRAGLQETQY

j_call: TRBJ2-7
v_call: TRBV7-8
cdr3_aa: ASSKAGTEPYEQY

j_call: TRBJ2-7
v_call: TRBV24-1
cdr3_aa: ATSGPRQAAYEQY

j_call: TRBJ2-3
v_call: TRBV7-8
cdr3_aa: ASSLEVGLAGLTDTQY

j_call: TRBJ2-5
v_call: TRBV7-8
cdr3_aa: ASSSPLAGWETQY

j_call: TRBJ1-2
v_call: TRBV29-1
cdr3_aa: SGIANYGYT

j_call: TRBJ2-2
v_call: TRBV11-2
cdr3_aa: AISVGGELF

j_call: TRBJ2-5
v_call: TRBV29-1
cdr3_aa: SAGETQY

j_call: TRBJ2-7
v_call: TRBV7-2
cdr3_aa: ASSPPGRYEQY

j_call: TRBJ2-4
v_call: TRBV12-3/TRBV12-4
cdr3_aa: ASSFGTGQA

j_call: TRBJ1-2
v_call: TRBV6-5
cdr3_aa: ASSSGQGLYYGYT

j_call: TRBJ2-5
v_call: TRBV20-1
cdr3_aa: SARDARGNQETQY

j_call: TRBJ2-3
v_call: TRBV5-4
cdr3_aa: ASSLEGTAVDTQY

j_call: TRBJ2-5
v_call: TRBV7-2
cdr3_aa: ASSLGGTRAETQY

j_call: TRBJ2-5
v_call: TRBV15
cdr3_aa: ATRGPGTPNLFQETQY

j_call: TRBJ2-1
v_call: TRBV20-1
cdr3_aa: SARPLSGQGIYNEQF

j_call: TRBJ2-1
v_call: TRBV7-7
cdr3_aa: ASSKREQSDEQF

j_call: TRBJ2-1
v_call: TRBV6-4
cdr3_aa: ASSLRDRMVNEQF

j_call: TRBJ1-3
v_call: TRBV25-1
cdr3_aa: ASRDSGQPGNTIY

j_call: TRBJ2-6
v_call: TRBV7-9
cdr3_aa: ASSLVARVGTSSGANVLT

j_call: TRBJ1-1
v_call: TRBV4-3
cdr3_aa: ASSQHTGRFEAF

j_call: TRBJ2-3
v_call: TRBV29-1
cdr3_aa: SVPLGHALPGTQY

j_call: TRBJ2-7
v_call: TRBV20-1
cdr3_aa: SATKGAYEQY

j_call: TRBJ2-7
v_call: TRBV29-1
cdr3_aa: SVRDRGGGLTYEQY

j_call: TRBJ1-5
v_call: TRBV20-1
cdr3_aa: SAVGSDKPQNQPQH

j_call: TRBJ2-2
v_call: TRBV29-1
cdr3_aa: SVDQGVGVTGELF

j_call: TRBJ2-7
v_call: TRBV6-5
cdr3_aa: ASTKGQSYEQY

j_call: TRBJ2-7
v_call: TRBV20-1
cdr3_aa: SASPVGLGNYEQY

j_call: TRBJ2-4
v_call: TRBV29-1
cdr3_aa: SVVPRGKNIQY

j_call: TRBJ2-5
v_call: TRBV20-1
cdr3_aa: CARAPLIASGGGYQETQY

j_call: TRBJ1-1
v_call: TRBV28
cdr3_aa: ASSLFLGVNTEAF

j_call: TRBJ2-3
v_call: TRBV7-2
cdr3_aa: ASSFRANPQDTQY

j_call: TRBJ1-5
v_call: TRBV27
cdr3_aa: ASRGGNQPQH

j_call: TRBJ2-1
v_call: TRBV2
cdr3_aa: ASPSLPGGHEQF

j_call: TRBJ2-7
v_call: TRBV7-2
cdr3_aa: ASSLVSAGAFNEQY

j_call: TRBJ1-1
v_call: TRBV20-1
cdr3_aa: SARDRVRDPEAF

j_call: TRBJ1-1
v_call: TRBV12-3/TRBV12-4
cdr3_aa: ASSFRATTEAF

j_call: TRBJ2-5
v_call: TRBV15
cdr3_aa: ATSRVPRRYQETQY

j_call: TRBJ2-2
v_call: TRBV20-1
cdr3_aa: SARGQGFLTGELF

j_call: TRBJ2-1
v_call: TRBV7-3
cdr3_aa: ASSQSSGHLIYNEQF

j_call: TRBJ1-2
v_call: TRBV7-6
cdr3_aa: ASSLIVGDLPYGYT

j_call: TRBJ1-5
v_call: TRBV6-5
cdr3_aa: ASSSAGELFNQPQH

j_call: TRBJ2-1
v_call: TRBV3-1
cdr3_aa: ASGSSNYNEQF

j_call: TRBJ2-1
v_call: TRBV20-1
cdr3_aa: SARSLASSSYNEQF

j_call: TRBJ2-1
v_call: TRBV29-1
cdr3_aa: SVADSRYNEQF

j_call: TRBJ2-1
v_call: TRBV15
cdr3_aa: ATSPNGNEQF

j_call: TRBJ2-2
v_call: TRBV12-3/TRBV12-4
cdr3_aa: ASSLGISNTGELF

j_call: TRBJ1-2
v_call: TRBV12-3/TRBV12-4
cdr3_aa: ASYGTGYYGYT

j_call: TRBJ2-5
v_call: TRBV20-1
cdr3_aa: SAESTGRKETQY

j_call: TRBJ2-1
v_call: TRBV7-2
cdr3_aa: ASSLAGTLRDEQF

j_call: TRBJ2-3
v_call: TRBV7-2
cdr3_aa: ASSGMGSGSTDTQY

j_call: TRBJ2-3
v_call: TRBV7-6
cdr3_aa: ASSLGPLRAGSTDTQY

j_call: TRBJ2-3
v_call: TRBV6-2/TRBV6-3
cdr3_aa: ASSSRDLTKTSDTQY